This TCR beta chain was observed in a study of long-term antiretroviral therapy in people with HIV. Findings of the study overall: Repertoires from HIV showed CDR3 length ranges narrower than those of controls. Diversity rose after ART but stayed below transplant donor controls.

At survey level, the immunoSEQ assay was run in its v3.0 version. Each sample had sequencing targeting about 40,000-50,000 T-cell genomes. Libraries were prepared by immunoSEQ multiplex PCR; TCRdb keeps only in-frame clonotypes and omits some of them. The sample has 20,000 to 25,000 clones; over 80% are singletons. With respect to this clone: The target antigen is unknown.

CDR1 and CDR2 (germline): SGHRS, YFSETQ. CDR3 length: 12 amino acids. V was cut by 3 bases and J by 6 bases, with 8 bases left in between. Every HIV-positive participant received treatment in the United States. The rearrangement links TRBV5-1 to TRBJ2-3; the D gene is possibly TRBD1 (6 bases). This TCR came from a woman aged 40 to 50 with HIV. The material sequenced was unsorted PBMCs, taken 1.2 years after starting antiretroviral therapy. The CDR3 reads CASSWDTDTQYF. CDR3 nucleotides: TGCGCCAGCAGCTGGGACACCGATACGCAGTATTTT.